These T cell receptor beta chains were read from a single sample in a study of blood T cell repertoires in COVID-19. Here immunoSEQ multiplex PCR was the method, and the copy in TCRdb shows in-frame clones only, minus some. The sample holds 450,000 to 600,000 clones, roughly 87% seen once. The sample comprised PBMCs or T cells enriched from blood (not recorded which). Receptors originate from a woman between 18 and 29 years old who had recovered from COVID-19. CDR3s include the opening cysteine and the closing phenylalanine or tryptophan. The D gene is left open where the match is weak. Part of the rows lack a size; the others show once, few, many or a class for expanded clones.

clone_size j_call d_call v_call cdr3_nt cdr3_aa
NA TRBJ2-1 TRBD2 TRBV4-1 TGCGCCAGCAGCCAGATCATAGCGGGGGGGAGTGGTGAGCAGTTCTTC CASSQIIAGGSGEQFF
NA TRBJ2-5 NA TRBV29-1 TGCAGCGTTGATAGGGTGACCCAGGGAGAGACCCAGTACTTC CSVDRVTQGETQYF
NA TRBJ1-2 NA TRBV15 TGTGCCACCAGCAGAATGACAGCTAACTATGGCTACACCTTC CATSRMTANYGYTF
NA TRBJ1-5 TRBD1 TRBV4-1 TGCGCCAGCAGCCCTCAACCCGGGACAGGGTACAATCAGCCCCAGCATTTT CASSPQPGTGYNQPQHF
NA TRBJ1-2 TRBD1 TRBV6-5 TGTGCCAGCAGTTACTTCAGCTCCCAACAGGGGGATGGCTACACCTTC CASSYFSSQQGDGYTF
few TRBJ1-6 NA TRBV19 TGTGCCAGTAGTATAGTCGGCAGGAATTCACCCCTCCACTTT CASSIVGRNSPLHF
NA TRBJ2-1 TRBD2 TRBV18 TGTGCCAGCTCGCCCCTAGCGGGGGGCCGGAGTACCTACAATGAGCAGTTCTTC CASSPLAGGRSTYNEQFF
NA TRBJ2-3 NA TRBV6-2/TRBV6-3 TGTGCCAGCAGTCAGGACAGAGAGCGCACAGATACGCAGTATTTT CASSQDRERTDTQYF
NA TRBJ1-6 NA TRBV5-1 TGCGCCAGCAGCTACAACCAGAACTCCTATAATTCACCCCTCCACTTT CASSYNQNSYNSPLHF
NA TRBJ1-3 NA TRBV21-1 TGTGCCACCTGTCCCCCCCGGACAGGGGTCGGAAACACCATATATTTT CATCPPRTGVGNTIYF
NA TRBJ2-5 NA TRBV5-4 TGTGCCAGCAGCTACGGGATGCAAGAGACCCAGTACTTC CASSYGMQETQYF
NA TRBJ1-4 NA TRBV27 TGTGCCAGCAGTACCCTTACAGGGACGGGCAATTTCTTAGAAAAACTGTTTTTT CASSTLTGTGNFLEKLFF
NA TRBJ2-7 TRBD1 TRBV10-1 TGCGCCAGCAGTGATCGGGGACAGGGATACGAGCAGTACTTC CASSDRGQGYEQYF
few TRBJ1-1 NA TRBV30 TGTGCCTGGAGGCCTAGGACACTGAAGAACACTGAAGCTTTCTTT CAWRPRTLKNTEAFF
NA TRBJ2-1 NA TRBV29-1 TGCAGCGTTGCGTCCGAGGCCGAGGTCTACAATGAGCAGTTCTTC CSVASEAEVYNEQFF
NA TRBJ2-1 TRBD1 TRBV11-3 TGTGCCAGCAGCCGTGGACAGGGGTCCTACAATGAGCAGTTCTTC CASSRGQGSYNEQFF
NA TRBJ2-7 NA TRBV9 TGTGCCAGCAGCTTGGGGGGGGCCGAGCAGTACTTC CASSLGGAEQYF
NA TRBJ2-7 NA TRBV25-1 TGTGCCAGCCGGTCATTCAAGTACGAGCAGTACTTC CASRSFKYEQYF
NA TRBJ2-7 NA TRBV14 TGTGCCAGCAGCCCGCAGCGACTAGATTCAGGGCAGTACTTC CASSPQRLDSGQYF
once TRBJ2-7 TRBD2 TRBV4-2 TGTGCCAGCAGCCAAGTTGGCGGGGGGGCGGGCGAGCAGTACTTC CASSQVGGGAGEQYF
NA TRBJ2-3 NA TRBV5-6 TGTGCCAGCAGCCGACACAGCACAGATACGCAGTATTTT CASSRHSTDTQYF
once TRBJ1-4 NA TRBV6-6 TGTGCCAGCAGTACCAAGCAAGGCGGGAGTGTTAAACTGTTTTTT CASSTKQGGSVKLFF
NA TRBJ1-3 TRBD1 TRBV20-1 TGCAGTGCTAGTAGGCCCCCCGGGACAGGGTCGGGAAACACCATATATTTT CSASRPPGTGSGNTIYF
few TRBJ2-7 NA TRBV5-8 TGTGCCAGCAGCTCGGGGGAGACAGGGTGGTACGAGCAGTACTTC CASSSGETGWYEQYF
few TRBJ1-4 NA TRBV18 TGTGCCAGCTCACCGGAGGGAAGTGGTGAAAAACTGTTTTTT CASSPEGSGEKLFF
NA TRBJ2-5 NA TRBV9 TGTGCCAGCAGCGGTACATCTCAAGAGACCCAGTACTTC CASSGTSQETQYF
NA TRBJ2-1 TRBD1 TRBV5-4 TGTGCCAGCAGCCAGGGGGTCGCGAATGAGCAGTTCTTC CASSQGVANEQFF
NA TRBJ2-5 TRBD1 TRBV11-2 TGTGCCAGCAGCTACGCCCCTAGGGGACAGAACGCCCAGTACTTC CASSYAPRGQNAQYF
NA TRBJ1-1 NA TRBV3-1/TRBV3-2 TGTGCCAGCAGCCAAGGACAGGAAGCTGAAGCTTTCTTT CASSQGQEAEAFF
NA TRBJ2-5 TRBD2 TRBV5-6 TGTGCCAGCAGTACGGGAGCGGGGGAGACCCAGTACTTC CASSTGAGETQYF
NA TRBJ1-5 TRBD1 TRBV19 TGTGCCAGTAGTGTCCCAGGGGGCGGAAGGCCCCAGCATTTT CASSVPGGGRPQHF
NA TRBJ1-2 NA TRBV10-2 TGCGCCAGCTACCAGGGAGGCGGTGGCTACACCTTC CASYQGGGGYTF
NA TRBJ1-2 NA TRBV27 TGTGCCAGTCGGCGGGGGGTCGGACAACAGTTAGCTAACTATGGCTACACCTTC CASRRGVGQQLANYGYTF
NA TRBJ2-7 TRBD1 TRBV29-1 TGCAGCGTTGGGGGACAGGGCACCTACGAGCAGTACTTC CSVGGQGTYEQYF
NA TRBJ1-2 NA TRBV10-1 TGCGCCACCGTTAGCAGAAGGGGCTACACCTTC CATVSRRGYTF
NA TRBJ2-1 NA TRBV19 TGTGCCAGTAGTATAGCAGGGAATTCCTACAATGAGCAGTTCTTC CASSIAGNSYNEQFF
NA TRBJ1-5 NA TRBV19 TGTGCCAGTAAGTTGATGGGCCTAGGGGATCAGCCCCAGCATTTT CASKLMGLGDQPQHF
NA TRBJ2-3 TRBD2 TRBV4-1 TGCGCCAGCAGCCCCTCCCTCGCGGGGGGTCGATATACGCAGTATTTT CASSPSLAGGRYTQYF
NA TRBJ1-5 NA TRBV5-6 TGTGCCAGCAGCTTGGCGCGACAGGTTCAGCCCCAGCATTTT CASSLARQVQPQHF
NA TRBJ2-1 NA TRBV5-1 TGCGCCAGCTCCCCCCAGAACAATGAGCAGTTCTTC CASSPQNNEQFF
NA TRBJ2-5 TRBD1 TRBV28 TGTGCCAGCAGGGAGCAGGGGGCGGCTGACCAGTACTTC CASREQGAADQYF
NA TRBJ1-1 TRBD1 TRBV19 TGTGCCAGTCTCCCTCGGGACAGGGGGCCAAACACTGAAGCTTTCTTT CASLPRDRGPNTEAFF
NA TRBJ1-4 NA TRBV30 TGTGCCTGGAGTCTGACGACAGCGAATGAAAAACTGTTTTTT CAWSLTTANEKLFF
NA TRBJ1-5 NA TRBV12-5 TGTGCTAGTGGTTTGGTAGTGGTGGGGAGAAATCAGCCCCAGCATTTT CASGLVVVGRNQPQHF
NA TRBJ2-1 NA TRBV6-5 TGTGCCAGCAGACCTCGAGGGATACGTTACAATGAGCAGTTCTTC CASRPRGIRYNEQFF
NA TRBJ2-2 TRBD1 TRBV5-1 TGCGCCAGCAAAAGGACAGGGGGCCCCGGGGAGCTGTTTTTT CASKRTGGPGELFF